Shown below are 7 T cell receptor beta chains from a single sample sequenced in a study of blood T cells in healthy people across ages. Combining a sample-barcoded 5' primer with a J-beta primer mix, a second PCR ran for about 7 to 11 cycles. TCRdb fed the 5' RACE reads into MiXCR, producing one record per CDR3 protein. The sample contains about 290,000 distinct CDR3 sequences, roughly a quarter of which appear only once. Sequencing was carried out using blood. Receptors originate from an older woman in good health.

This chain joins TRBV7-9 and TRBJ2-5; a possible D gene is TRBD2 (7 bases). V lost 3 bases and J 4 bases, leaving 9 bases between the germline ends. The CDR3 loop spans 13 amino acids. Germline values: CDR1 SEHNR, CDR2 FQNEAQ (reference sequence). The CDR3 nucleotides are TGTGCCAGCAGCTTGAGGGGGGGAGAGACCCAGTACTTC. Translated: CASSLRGGETQYF.

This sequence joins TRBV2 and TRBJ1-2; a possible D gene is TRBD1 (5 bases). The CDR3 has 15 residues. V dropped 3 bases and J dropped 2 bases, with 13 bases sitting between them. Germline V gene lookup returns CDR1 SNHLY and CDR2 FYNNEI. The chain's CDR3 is CASSDWGGSNYGYTF. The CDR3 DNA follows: TGTGCCAGCAGTGACTGGGGGGGGAGCAACTATGGCTACACCTTC.

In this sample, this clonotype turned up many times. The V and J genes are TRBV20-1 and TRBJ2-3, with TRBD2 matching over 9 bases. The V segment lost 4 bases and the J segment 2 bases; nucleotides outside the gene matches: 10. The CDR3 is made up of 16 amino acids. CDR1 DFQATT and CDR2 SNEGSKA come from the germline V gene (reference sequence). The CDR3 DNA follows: TGCAGTGCTATCCCTATCACTAGCGGGTTCACAGATACGCAGTATTTT. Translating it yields CSAIPITSGFTDTQYF.

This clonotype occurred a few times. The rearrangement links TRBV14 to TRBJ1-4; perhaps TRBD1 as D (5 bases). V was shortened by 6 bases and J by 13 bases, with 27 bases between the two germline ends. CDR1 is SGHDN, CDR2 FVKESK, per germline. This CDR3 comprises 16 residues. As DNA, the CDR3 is TGTGCCAGCAGACTCCTAGACAGTTTTACTCTGGGAAGACTGTTTTTT. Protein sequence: CASRLLDSFTLGRLFF.

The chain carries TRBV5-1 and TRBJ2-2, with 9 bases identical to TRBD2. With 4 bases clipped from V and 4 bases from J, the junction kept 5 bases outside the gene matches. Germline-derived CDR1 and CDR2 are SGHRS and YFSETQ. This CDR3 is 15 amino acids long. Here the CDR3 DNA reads TGCGCCAGCAGCGGGCTAGCGGGACGCACCGGGGAGCTGTTTTTT. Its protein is CASSGLAGRTGELFF.

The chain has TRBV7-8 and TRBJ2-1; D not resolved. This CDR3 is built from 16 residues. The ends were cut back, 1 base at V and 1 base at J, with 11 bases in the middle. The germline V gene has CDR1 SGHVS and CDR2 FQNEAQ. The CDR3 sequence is CASSLVGQRSYNEQFF. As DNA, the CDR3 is TGTGCCAGCAGCTTAGTCGGGCAGAGGTCCTACAATGAGCAGTTCTTC.

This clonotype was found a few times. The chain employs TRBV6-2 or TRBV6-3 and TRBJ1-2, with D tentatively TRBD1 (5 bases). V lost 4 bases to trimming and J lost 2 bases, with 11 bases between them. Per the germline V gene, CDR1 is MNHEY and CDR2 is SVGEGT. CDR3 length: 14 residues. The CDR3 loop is CASSFNRDNYGYTF. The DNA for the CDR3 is TGTGCCAGCAGTTTCAACCGGGACAACTATGGCTACACCTTC.